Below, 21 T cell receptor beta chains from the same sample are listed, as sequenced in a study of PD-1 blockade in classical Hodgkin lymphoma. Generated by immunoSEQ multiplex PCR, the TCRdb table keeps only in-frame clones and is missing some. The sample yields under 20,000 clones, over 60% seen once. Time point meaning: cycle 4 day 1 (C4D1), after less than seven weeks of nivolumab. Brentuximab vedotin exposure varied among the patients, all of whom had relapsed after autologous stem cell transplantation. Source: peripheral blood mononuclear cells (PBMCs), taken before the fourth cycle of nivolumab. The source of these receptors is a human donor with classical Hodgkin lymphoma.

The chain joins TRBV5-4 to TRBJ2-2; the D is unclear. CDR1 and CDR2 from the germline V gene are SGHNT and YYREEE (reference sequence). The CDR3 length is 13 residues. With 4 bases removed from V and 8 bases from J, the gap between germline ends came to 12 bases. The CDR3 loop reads CASSLLWGGELFF. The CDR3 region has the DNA TGTGCCAGCAGCCTTCTGTGGGGAGGGGAGCTGTTTTTT.

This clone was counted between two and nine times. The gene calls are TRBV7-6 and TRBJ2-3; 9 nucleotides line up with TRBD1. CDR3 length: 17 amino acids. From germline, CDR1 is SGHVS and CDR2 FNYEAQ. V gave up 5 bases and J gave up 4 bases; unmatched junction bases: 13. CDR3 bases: TGTGCCAGCAGCCCCGAGGGTCGGGACAGGGTCGCAGATACGCAGTATTTT. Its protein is CASSPEGRDRVADTQYF.

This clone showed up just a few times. CDR3 amino acids: CASSVKGNTEAFF. The CDR3 coding sequence is TGTGCCAGCAGCGTAAAGGGGAACACTGAAGCTTTCTTT. J is TRBJ1-1 and V is TRBV9, with unresolved D. Trimming removed 1 base at V and 1 base at J, with 5 bases between. This CDR3 comprises 13 residues. The germline V gene encodes CDR1 SGDLS and CDR2 YYNGEE.

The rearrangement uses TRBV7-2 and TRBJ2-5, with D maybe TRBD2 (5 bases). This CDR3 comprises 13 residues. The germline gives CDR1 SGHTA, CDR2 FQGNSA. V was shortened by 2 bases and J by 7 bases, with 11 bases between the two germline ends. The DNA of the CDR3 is TGTGCCAGCAGCTTAATCCTTCGGGGGACCCAGTACTTC. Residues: CASSLILRGTQYF.

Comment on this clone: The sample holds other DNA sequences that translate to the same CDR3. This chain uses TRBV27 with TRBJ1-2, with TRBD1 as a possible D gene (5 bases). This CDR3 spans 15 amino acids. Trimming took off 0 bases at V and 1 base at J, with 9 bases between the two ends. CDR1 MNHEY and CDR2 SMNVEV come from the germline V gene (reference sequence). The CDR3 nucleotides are TGTGCCAGCAGTTTATCTCCAGGGAGTAACTATGGCTACACCTTC. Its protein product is CASSLSPGSNYGYTF.

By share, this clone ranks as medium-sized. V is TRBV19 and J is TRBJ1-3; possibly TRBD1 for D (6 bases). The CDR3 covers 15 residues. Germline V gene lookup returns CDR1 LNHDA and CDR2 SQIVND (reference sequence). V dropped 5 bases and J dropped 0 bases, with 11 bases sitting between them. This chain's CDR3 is CASSSTGYSGNTIYF. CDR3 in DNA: TGTGCCAGTAGTTCCACAGGGTACTCTGGAAACACCATATATTTT.

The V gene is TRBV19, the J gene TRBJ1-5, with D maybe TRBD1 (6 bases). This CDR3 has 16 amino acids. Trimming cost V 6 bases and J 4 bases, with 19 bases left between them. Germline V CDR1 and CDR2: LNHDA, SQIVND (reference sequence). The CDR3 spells CASSPGGGGENQPQHF. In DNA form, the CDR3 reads TGTGCCAGTAGCCCGGGTGGAGGGGGGGAGAATCAGCCCCAGCATTTT.

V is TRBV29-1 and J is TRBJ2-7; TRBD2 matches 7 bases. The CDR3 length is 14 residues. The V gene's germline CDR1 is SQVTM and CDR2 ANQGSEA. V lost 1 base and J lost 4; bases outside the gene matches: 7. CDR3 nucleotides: TGCAGCGTTGAAGGAGTCACGGGGGGTTACGAGCAGTACTTC. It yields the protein CSVEGVTGGYEQYF.

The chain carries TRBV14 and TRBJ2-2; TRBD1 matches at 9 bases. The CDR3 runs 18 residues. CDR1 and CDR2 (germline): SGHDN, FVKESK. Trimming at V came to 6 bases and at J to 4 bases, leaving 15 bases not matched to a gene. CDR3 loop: CASRSDRGAGVRTGELFF. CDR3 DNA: TGTGCCAGCAGGTCGGACAGGGGTGCGGGAGTTCGCACCGGGGAGCTGTTTTTT.

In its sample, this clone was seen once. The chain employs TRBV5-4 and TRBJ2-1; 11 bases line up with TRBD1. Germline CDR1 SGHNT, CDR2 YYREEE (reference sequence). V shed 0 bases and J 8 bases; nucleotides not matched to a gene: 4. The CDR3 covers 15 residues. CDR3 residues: CASSLGGQGAHEQFF. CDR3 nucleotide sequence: TGTGCCAGCAGCTTGGGTGGACAGGGGGCCCATGAGCAGTTCTTC.

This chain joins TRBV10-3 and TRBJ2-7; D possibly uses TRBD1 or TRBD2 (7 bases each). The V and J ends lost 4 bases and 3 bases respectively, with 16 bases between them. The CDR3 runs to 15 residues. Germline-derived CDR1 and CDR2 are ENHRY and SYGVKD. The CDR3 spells CAISAGGGKNYEQYF. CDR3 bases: TGTGCCATCAGTGCAGGGGGGGGCAAGAACTACGAGCAGTACTTC.

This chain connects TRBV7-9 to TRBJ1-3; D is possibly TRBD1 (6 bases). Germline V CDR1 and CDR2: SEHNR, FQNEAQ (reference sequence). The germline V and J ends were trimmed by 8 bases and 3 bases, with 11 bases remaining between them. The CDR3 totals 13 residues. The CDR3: CASGQGNGNTIYF. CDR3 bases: TGTGCCAGCGGCCAGGGGAATGGAAACACCATATATTTT.

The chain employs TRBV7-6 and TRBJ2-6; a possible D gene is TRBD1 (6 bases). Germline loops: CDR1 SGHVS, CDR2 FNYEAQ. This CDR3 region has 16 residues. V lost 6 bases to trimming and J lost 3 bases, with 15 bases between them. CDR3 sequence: CASSARGFSGANVLTF. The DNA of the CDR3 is TGTGCCAGCAGTGCAAGGGGGTTCAGTGGGGCCAACGTCCTGACTTTC.

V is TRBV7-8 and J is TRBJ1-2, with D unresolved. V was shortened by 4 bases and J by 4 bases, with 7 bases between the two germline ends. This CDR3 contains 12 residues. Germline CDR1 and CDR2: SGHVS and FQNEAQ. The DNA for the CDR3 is TGTGCCAGCAGCTCCGGCCTCTATGGCTACACCTTC. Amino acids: CASSSGLYGYTF.

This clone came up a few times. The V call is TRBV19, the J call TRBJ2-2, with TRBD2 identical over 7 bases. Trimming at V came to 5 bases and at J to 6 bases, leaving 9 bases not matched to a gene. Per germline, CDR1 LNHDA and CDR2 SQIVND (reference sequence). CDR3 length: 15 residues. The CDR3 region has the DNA TGTGCCAGTAGTGACCTAGCGGATGGGGCCGGGGAGCTGTTTTTT. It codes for CASSDLADGAGELFF.

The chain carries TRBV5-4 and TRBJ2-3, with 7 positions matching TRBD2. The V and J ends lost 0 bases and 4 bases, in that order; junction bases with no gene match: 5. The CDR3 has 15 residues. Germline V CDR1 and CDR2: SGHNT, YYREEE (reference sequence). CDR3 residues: CASSLGGGQADTQYF. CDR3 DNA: TGTGCCAGCAGCTTGGGCGGGGGTCAGGCAGATACGCAGTATTTT.

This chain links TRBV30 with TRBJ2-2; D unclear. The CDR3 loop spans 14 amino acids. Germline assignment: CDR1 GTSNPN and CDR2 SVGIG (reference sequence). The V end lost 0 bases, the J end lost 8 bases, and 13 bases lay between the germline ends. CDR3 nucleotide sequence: TGTGCCTGGAGTGTACTATCAGGCTCGGGGGAGCTGTTTTTT. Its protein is CAWSVLSGSGELFF.

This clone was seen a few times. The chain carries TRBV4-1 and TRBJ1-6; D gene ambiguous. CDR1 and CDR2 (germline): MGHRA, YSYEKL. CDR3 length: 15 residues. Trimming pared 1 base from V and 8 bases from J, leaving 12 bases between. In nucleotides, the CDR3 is TGCGCCAGCAGCCAAGTTCCGGAGACCCATTCACCCCTCCACTTT. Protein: CASSQVPETHSPLHF.

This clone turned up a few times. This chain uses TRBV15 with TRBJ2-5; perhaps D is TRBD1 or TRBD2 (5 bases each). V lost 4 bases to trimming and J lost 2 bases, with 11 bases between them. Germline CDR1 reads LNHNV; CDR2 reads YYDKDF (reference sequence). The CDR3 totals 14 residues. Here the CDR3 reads CATSTGTVQETQYF. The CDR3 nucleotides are TGTGCCACCAGCACCGGGACGGTGCAAGAGACCCAGTACTTC.

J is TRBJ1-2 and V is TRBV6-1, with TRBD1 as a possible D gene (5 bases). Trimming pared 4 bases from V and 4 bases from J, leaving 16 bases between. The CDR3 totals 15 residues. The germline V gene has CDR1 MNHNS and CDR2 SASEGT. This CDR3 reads CASSVEGMGSYGYTF. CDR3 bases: TGTGCCAGCAGTGTGGAGGGGATGGGAAGCTATGGCTACACCTTC.

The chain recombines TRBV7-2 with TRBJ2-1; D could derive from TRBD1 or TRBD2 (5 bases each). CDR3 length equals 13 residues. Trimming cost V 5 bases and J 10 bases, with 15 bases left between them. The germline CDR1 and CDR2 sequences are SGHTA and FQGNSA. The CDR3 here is CASSPSRDDEQFF. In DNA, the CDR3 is TGTGCCAGCAGCCCATCCCGGGACGACGAGCAGTTCTTC.